The 20 T cell receptor beta chains given below trace back to one sample, sequenced in a study of cytotoxic CD8 clonotypes in ibrutinib-treated CLL. Assay used: immunoSEQ multiplex PCR; TCRdb lists only in-frame clones, some missing. The table includes fewer than 400,000 clones, 60% to 80% detected once. Sequences were derived from PBMCs, sampled after 36 months of ibrutinib treatment. The receptors originated from a human donor with chronic lymphocytic leukemia.

The chain employs TRBV18 and TRBJ1-2; 10 nucleotides align to TRBD1. V shed 3 bases and J 8 bases; nucleotides not matched to a gene: 3. From germline, CDR1 is KGHSH and CDR2 LQKENI. This CDR3 has 13 amino acids. CDR3 region: CASSPTGGLGYTF. As DNA, the CDR3 is TGTGCCAGCTCACCGACAGGGGGCCTGGGCTACACCTTC.

This clone is a singleton in its sample. This rearrangement joins TRBV5-1 to TRBJ1-1; D is unclear. Trimming took 1 base from V and 2 from J, leaving 6 bases between them. Per germline, CDR1 SGHRS and CDR2 YFSETQ. The CDR3 runs 13 residues. For the CDR3, the DNA is TGCGCCAGCAGCTTGTACACTAACACTGAAGCTTTCTTT. Protein: CASSLYTNTEAFF.

V and J are TRBV29-1 and TRBJ2-1; no firm D call. The CDR3 is 13 residues long. Per germline, CDR1 SQVTM and CDR2 ANQGSEA. The CDR3 loop is CTVTLAVYNEQFF. The CDR3 coding sequence is TGCACCGTCACCTTAGCAGTCTACAATGAGCAGTTCTTC.

The V gene is TRBV29-1, the J gene TRBJ2-7, with 8 positions matching TRBD2. The J segment lost 2 bases and the V segment lost 3 bases, leaving 6 bases of the junction unmatched. The CDR3 contains 14 residues. Germline loops: CDR1 SQVTM, CDR2 ANQGSEA. The CDR3 is CSVENAGGTYEQYF. CDR3 nucleotides: TGCAGCGTTGAGAATGCGGGGGGCACCTACGAGCAGTACTTC.

The chain employs TRBV28 and TRBJ1-2, with no clear D. The V gene lost 7 bases and the J gene lost 4 bases, with 19 bases spanning the gap. The germline CDR1 and CDR2 sequences are MDHEN and SYDVKM. The CDR3 consists of 15 residues. CDR3 amino acids: CASKSQWLFPYGYTF. Written as DNA, the CDR3 is TGTGCCAGCAAGAGTCAATGGCTGTTCCCCTATGGCTACACCTTC.

The V call is TRBV5-1, the J call TRBJ2-7; TRBD1 agrees at 9 bases. Trimming cost V 3 bases and J 2 bases; bases outside gene matches: 6. There are 15 residues in the CDR3. CDR1 and CDR2 from the germline V gene are SGHRS and YFSETQ. Here the CDR3 reads CASSSQGAGTYEQYF. CDR3 bases: TGCGCCAGCAGCTCACAGGGGGCGGGTACCTACGAGCAGTACTTC.

The CDR3 nucleotides are TGTGCCAGCATGGTCGGGGGCGCGTATAACTATGGCTACACCTTC. The encoded protein is CASMVGGAYNYGYTF. The chain carries TRBV28 and TRBJ1-2; TRBD1 is a possible D gene (6 bases). With 7 bases removed from V and 1 base from J, the gap between germline ends came to 16 bases. Per germline, CDR1 MDHEN and CDR2 SYDVKM. This CDR3 region has 15 residues.

The CDR3 is CASSLGGSYLYGYTF. The CDR3 DNA reads as TGTGCCAGCAGCTTAGGCGGAAGTTACCTCTATGGCTACACCTTC. This sequence joins TRBV7-2 and TRBJ1-2, with D unresolved. CDR1 and CDR2 from the germline V gene are SGHTA and FQGNSA. The V and J ends lost 1 base and 4 bases respectively, with 13 bases between them. This CDR3 has 15 amino acids. The whole variable domain, filled in from reference TRBV7-2 and TRBJ1-2, reads GAGVSQSPSNKVTEKGKDVELRCDPISGHTALYWYRQSLGQGLEFLIYFQGNSAPDKSGLPSDRFSAERTGGSVSTLTIQRTQQEDSAVYLCASSLGGSYLYGYTFGSGTRLTVV.

The chain uses TRBV13 and TRBJ2-7; tentative D call: TRBD2 (6 bases). V gave up 10 bases and J gave up 0 bases, with 13 bases separating them. The CDR3 has 13 amino acids. Germline V lookup: CDR1 PRHDT, CDR2 FYEKMQ (reference sequence). The CDR3 sequence: CATGDSRSYEQYF. The CDR3 nucleotides read TGTGCCACGGGGGACTCCCGCTCCTACGAGCAGTACTTC.

CDR3: CASKDGGYGYTF. As DNA, the CDR3 is TGTGCCAGCAAGGACGGAGGGTATGGCTACACCTTC. The chain couples TRBV28 to TRBJ1-2; D unresolved. Germline lookup yields CDR1 MDHEN and CDR2 SYDVKM. CDR3 length: 12 amino acids. The V end lost 7 bases, the J end lost 5 bases, and 11 bases lay between the germline ends.

The V call is TRBV4-1, the J call TRBJ1-1, with no clear D. The germline V gene encodes CDR1 MGHRA and CDR2 YSYEKL. The ends were cut back, 1 base at V and 10 bases at J, with 13 bases in the middle. CDR3 length: 13 residues. The CDR3 spells CASSQVGSLRAFF. The CDR3 region has the DNA TGCGCCAGCAGCCAAGTGGGGTCCTTGAGAGCTTTCTTT.

This clone appeared a single time. V is TRBV11-2 and J is TRBJ2-3; 8 nucleotides agree with TRBD2. Trimming at V came to 5 bases and at J to 6 bases, leaving 13 bases not matched to a gene. The CDR3 totals 16 residues. Germline V CDR1 and CDR2: SGHAT, FQNNGV. CDR3 sequence reads: CASSRTGLAGPDTQYF. DNA for the CDR3: TGTGCCAGCAGCCGAACCGGTCTAGCGGGCCCCGATACGCAGTATTTT. The whole variable domain, remainder taken from reference TRBV11-2 and TRBJ2-3, is EAGVAQSPRYKIIEKRQSVAFWCNPISGHATLYWYQQILGQGPKLLIQFQNNGVVDDSQLPKDRFSAERLKGVDSTLKIQPAKLEDSAVYLCASSRTGLAGPDTQYFGPGTRLTVL.

The J gene is TRBJ2-3, the V gene TRBV28; 7 positions match TRBD2. There are 14 residues in the CDR3. J lost 5 bases, V lost 7 bases, and 9 bases had no gene match. CDR1 and CDR2 from the germline V gene are MDHEN and SYDVKM. CDR3 nucleotides: TGTGCCAGCACCCTTCGCGGGGGTAGAGATACGCAGTATTTT. It codes for CASTLRGGRDTQYF.

The chain employs TRBV5-6 and TRBJ2-2; weak D call: TRBD2 (6 bases). The CDR3 spans 17 residues. Per the germline V gene, CDR1 is SGHDT and CDR2 is YYEEEE. V was pared by 0 bases and J by 1 base, with 13 bases between. The CDR3 DNA reads as TGTGCCAGCAGCTTGGAGCTCGCGGGGTGGAACACCGGGGAGCTGTTTTTT. The encoded protein is CASSLELAGWNTGELFF.

The genes are TRBV5-5 and TRBJ2-7; D might be TRBD1 (8 bases). CDR3 length equals 15 residues. The germline V gene encodes CDR1 SGHKS and CDR2 YYEKEE (reference sequence). Trimming cost V 4 bases and J 5 bases, with 19 bases left between them. The chain's CDR3 is CASSLGSTGGDEQYF. DNA of the CDR3: TGTGCCAGCAGCCTAGGATCAACAGGGGGGGACGAGCAGTACTTC.

The chain joins TRBV7-2 to TRBJ2-1; D is undetermined. Trimming took off 5 bases at V and 10 bases at J, with 12 bases between the two ends. Germline lookup yields CDR1 SGHTA and CDR2 FQGNSA. The CDR3 loop spans 12 amino acids. CDR3 protein: CASSPSFREQFF. The CDR3 bases are TGTGCCAGCAGCCCTTCGTTCAGGGAGCAGTTCTTC. The complete variable domain, with remaining parts taken from reference TRBV7-2 and TRBJ2-1, reads GAGVSQSPSNKVTEKGKDVELRCDPISGHTALYWYRQSLGQGLEFLIYFQGNSAPDKSGLPSDRFSAERTGGSVSTLTIQRTQQEDSAVYLCASSPSFREQFFGPGTRLTVL.

The chain has TRBV11-3 and TRBJ1-1, with a weak D call TRBD1 (5 bases). V was shortened by 4 bases and J by 2 bases, with 17 bases between the two germline ends. The CDR3 sequence is 16 residues long. Germline values: CDR1 SGHNT, CDR2 YENEEA. The CDR3 DNA reads TGTGCCAGCAGCTCCCCGGGCTCAGGGTCCAACACTGAAGCTTTCTTT. Its translation is CASSSPGSGSNTEAFF.

This clone was detected a few times. CDR3 amino acids: CAISSGVDEKLFF. The CDR3 region has the DNA TGTGCCATCAGTTCAGGAGTCGACGAAAAACTGTTTTTT. The chain uses TRBV10-3 and TRBJ1-4; D uncertain. Trimming cost V 5 bases and J 8 bases, with 12 bases left between them. Germline values: CDR1 ENHRY, CDR2 SYGVKD. The CDR3 is 13 residues long.

The rearrangement joins TRBV2 to TRBJ1-1, with D uncertain. The CDR3 runs 11 residues. Trimming took 7 bases from V and 11 from J, leaving 14 bases between them. Germline values: CDR1 SNHLY, CDR2 FYNNEI. The CDR3: CASIFPLRAFF. The CDR3, as DNA: TGTGCCAGCATTTTTCCTCTTAGGGCTTTCTTT.

The chain has TRBV4-3 and TRBJ2-3; perhaps TRBD1 as D (5 bases). The V and J ends lost 3 bases and 4 bases respectively, with 11 bases between them. In germline, CDR1 is LGHNA, CDR2 YSLEER. This CDR3 region has 14 residues. The DNA of the CDR3 is TGCGCCAGCAGCCAGCAGGGAATCCCAGATACGCAGTATTTT. It specifies CASSQQGIPDTQYF.